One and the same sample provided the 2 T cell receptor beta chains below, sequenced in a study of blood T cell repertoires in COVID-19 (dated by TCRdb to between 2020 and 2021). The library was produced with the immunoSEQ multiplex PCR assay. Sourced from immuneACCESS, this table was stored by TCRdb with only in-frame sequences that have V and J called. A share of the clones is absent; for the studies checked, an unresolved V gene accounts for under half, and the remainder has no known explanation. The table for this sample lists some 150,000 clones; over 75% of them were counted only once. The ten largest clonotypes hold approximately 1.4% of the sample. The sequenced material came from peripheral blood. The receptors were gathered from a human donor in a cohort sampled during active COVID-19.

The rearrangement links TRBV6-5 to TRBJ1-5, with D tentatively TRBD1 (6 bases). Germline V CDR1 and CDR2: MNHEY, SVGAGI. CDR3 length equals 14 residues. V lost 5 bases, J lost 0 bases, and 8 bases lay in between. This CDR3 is CASSPDSSNQPQHF. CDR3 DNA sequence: TGTGCCAGCAGTCCGGACAGTAGCAATCAGCCCCAGCATTTT.

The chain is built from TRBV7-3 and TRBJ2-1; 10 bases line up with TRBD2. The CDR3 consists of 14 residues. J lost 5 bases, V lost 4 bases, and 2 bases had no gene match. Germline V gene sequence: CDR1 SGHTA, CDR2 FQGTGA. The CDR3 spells CASSSSGRDNEQFF. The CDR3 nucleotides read TGTGCCAGCAGCTCCAGCGGGAGGGACAATGAGCAGTTCTTC.